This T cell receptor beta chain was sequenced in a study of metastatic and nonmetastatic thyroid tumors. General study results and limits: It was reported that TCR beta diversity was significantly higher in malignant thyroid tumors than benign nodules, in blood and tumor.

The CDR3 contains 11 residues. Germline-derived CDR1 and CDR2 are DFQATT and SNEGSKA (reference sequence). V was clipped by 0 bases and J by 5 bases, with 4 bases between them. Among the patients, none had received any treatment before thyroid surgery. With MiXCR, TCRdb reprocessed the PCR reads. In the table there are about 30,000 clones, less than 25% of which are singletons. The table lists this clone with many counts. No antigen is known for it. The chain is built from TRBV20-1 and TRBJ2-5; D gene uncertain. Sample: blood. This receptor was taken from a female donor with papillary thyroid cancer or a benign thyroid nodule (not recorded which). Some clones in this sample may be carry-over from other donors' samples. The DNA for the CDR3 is TGCAGTGCTAGAGATATGGAGACCCAGTACTTC. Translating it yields CSARDMETQYF.